This T cell receptor beta chain appears in the sequencing data of a study of blood T cell repertoires in COVID-19. Study-level background: PBMCs, B-cell-depleted T cells, or T cells were the source of the cDNA or gDNA that made up the material.

As handled by the study authors: Amplification of reference gene primers was used by the study to estimate nucleated cell counts. TCRdb keeps only in-frame clones here, not all; method: immunoSEQ multiplex PCR. V, J and clone size reflect that table, while D and trimming were determined from the DNA. The profile shows approximately 110,000 clones, 80% to 95% of them singletons. Seattle-derived patients entered the study during active infection and were followed longitudinally. There are 12 residues in the CDR3. Germline CDR1 is SQVTM and CDR2 is ANQGSEA. V dropped 6 bases and J dropped 6; count of bases not matched to a gene: 5.

The sample taken for sequencing was peripheral blood. The clonotype comes from a man aged 45-65 years with COVID-19, enrolled during active disease. This chain uses TRBV29-1 with TRBJ1-1; 9 bases align to TRBD1. This CDR3 is CSVDWTGAEAFF. CDR3 nucleotides: TGCAGCGTCGACTGGACAGGGGCTGAAGCTTTCTTT. The whole variable domain, remainder taken from reference TRBV29-1 and TRBJ1-1, is SAVISQKPSRDICQRGTSLTIQCQVDSQVTMMFWYRQQPGQSLTLIATANQGSEATYESGFVIDKFPISRPNLTFSTLTVSNMSPEDSSIYLCSVDWTGAEAFFGQGTRLTVV.